Following are 5 T cell receptor beta chains from one sample sequenced in a study of shared clonotypes between healthy human individuals. TCRdb keeps only in-frame clones here, not all; method: immunoSEQ multiplex PCR. Among around 2.5 million clones listed, roughly 93% were seen once. Sample: naive CD4+ T cells from PBMCs. Sample subset: CD45RA+ positively selected. The source of these receptors is a man aged 18 to 30 in good health. Some clones in this sample may be carry-over from other donors' samples.

The chain has TRBV11-3 and TRBJ2-7; D is unclear. Deletions cut 4 bases from V and 9 bases from J, with 25 bases between. Germline V CDR1 and CDR2: SGHNT, YENEEA. The CDR3 spans 16 residues. This chain's CDR3 is CASSSNKQGRLQWQYF. In DNA, the CDR3 is TGTGCCAGCAGCTCGAATAAACAAGGGCGATTACAGTGGCAGTACTTC.

On this clone: This same CDR3 is encoded by further DNA sequences in the sample. The chain recombines TRBV9 with TRBJ2-1, with 8 bases aligning to TRBD2. The CDR3 consists of 15 residues. Germline trimming cut 4 bases from V and 1 base from J; bases unmatched to any gene: 4. Germline V gene data show CDR1 as SGDLS and CDR2 as YYNGEE. In DNA, the CDR3 is TGTGCCAGCAGCCCAACTAGCGGTTCCTACAATGAGCAGTTCTTC. It specifies CASSPTSGSYNEQFF.

Comment on this clone: Relative to the germline gene, one junction end is altered; a read error may explain this. J is TRBJ2-7 and V is TRBV28; TRBD2 is a possible D gene (5 bases). Germline V gene data show CDR1 as MDHEN and CDR2 as SYDVKM. This CDR3 contains 11 residues. The CDR3 region is CASAGQRMIHF. CDR3 coding DNA: TGTGCCAGCGCGGGCCAGCGAATGATTCACTTC.

This clone appeared once. The CDR3 DNA follows: TGTGCCAGCAGCTCCCCTGGGCAGGCAACCTATGGCTACACCTTC. It is translated as CASSSPGQATYGYTF. V and J are TRBV5-4 and TRBJ1-2; unclear D gene. V dropped 3 bases and J dropped 4 bases, with 16 bases sitting between them. CDR1 and CDR2 from the germline V gene are SGHNT and YYREEE (reference sequence). The CDR3 sequence is 15 residues long.

The genes are TRBV7-3 and TRBJ1-1, with D possibly being TRBD1 (5 bases). V lost 3 bases, J lost 2 bases, and 10 bases lay in between. The CDR3 covers 14 residues. CDR1 is SGHTA, CDR2 FQGTGA, per germline. The CDR3 reads CASSFDSGNTEAFF. The CDR3 coding sequence is TGTGCCAGCAGCTTTGACAGCGGAAACACTGAAGCTTTCTTT.